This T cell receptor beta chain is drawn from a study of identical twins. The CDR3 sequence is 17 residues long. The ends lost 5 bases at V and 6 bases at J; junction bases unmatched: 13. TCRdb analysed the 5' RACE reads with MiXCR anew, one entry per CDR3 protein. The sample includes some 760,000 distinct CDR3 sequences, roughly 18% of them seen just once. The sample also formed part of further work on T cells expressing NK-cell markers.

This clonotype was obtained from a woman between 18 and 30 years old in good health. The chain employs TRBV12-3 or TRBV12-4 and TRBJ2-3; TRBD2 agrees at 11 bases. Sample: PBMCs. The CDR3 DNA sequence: TGTGCCAGCAGTCCAGGGTTGACTAGCGGGAAACGGGATACGCAGTATTTT. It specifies CASSPGLTSGKRDTQYF.